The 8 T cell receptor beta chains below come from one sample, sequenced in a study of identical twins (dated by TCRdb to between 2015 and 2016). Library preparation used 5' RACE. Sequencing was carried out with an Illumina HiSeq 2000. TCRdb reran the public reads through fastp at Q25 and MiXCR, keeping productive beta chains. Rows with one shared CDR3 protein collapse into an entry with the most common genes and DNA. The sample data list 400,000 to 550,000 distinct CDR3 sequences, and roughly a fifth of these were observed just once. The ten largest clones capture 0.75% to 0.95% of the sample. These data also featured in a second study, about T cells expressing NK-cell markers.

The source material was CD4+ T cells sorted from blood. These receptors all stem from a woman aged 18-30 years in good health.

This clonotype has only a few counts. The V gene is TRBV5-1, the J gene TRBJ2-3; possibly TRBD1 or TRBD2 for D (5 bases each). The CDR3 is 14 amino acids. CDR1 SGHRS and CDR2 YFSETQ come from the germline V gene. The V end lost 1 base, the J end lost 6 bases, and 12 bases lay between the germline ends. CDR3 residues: CASSLIARDDTQYF. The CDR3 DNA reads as TGCGCCAGCAGCTTGATCGCACGGGACGATACGCAGTATTTT.

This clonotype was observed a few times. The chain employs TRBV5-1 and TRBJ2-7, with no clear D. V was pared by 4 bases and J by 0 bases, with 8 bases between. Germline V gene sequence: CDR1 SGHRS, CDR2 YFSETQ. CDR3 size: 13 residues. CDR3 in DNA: TGCGCCAGCAGCCAAACACTCTCCTACGAGCAGTACTTC. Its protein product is CASSQTLSYEQYF.

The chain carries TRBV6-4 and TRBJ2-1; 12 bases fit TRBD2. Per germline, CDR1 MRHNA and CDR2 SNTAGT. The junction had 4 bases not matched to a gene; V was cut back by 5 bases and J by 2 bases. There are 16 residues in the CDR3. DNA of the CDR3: TGTGCCAGCAGTATAACTAGCGGGAGGACCTACAATGAGCAGTTCTTC. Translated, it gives CASSITSGRTYNEQFF.

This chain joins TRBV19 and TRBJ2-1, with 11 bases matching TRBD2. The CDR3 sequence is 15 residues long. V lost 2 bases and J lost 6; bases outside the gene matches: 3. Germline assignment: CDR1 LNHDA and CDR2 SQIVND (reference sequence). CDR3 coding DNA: TGTGCCAGTAGTATACAGGGACTAGCGGTCAATGAGCAGTTCTTC. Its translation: CASSIQGLAVNEQFF.

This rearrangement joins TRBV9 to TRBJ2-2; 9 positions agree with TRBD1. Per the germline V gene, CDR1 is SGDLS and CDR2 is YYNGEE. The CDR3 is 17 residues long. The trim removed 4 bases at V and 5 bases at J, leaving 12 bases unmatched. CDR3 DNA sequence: TGTGCCAGCAGCCCCAGCGGAACGACAGGGGGTACCGGGGAGCTGTTTTTT. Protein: CASSPSGTTGGTGELFF.

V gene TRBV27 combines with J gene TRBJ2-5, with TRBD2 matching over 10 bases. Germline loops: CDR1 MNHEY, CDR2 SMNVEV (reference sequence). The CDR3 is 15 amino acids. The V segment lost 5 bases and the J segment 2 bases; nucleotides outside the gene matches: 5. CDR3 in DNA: TGTGCCAGCAGTCTACTAGCGGGGAATCAAGAGACCCAGTACTTC. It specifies CASSLLAGNQETQYF.

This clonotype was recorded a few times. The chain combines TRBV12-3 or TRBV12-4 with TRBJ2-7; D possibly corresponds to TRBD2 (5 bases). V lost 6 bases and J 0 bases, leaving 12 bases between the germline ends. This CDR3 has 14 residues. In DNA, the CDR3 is TGTGCCAGCAGCACTAGTCGCAGCTCCTACGAGCAGTACTTC. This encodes CASSTSRSSYEQYF.

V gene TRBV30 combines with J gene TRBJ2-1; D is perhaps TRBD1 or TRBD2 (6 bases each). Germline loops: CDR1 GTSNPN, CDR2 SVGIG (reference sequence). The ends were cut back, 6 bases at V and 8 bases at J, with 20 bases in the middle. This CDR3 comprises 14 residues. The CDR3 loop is CACVGGRGGHEQFF. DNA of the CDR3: TGTGCCTGCGTGGGGGGCCGGGGCGGTCATGAGCAGTTCTTC.